This T cell receptor (beta chain) was captured in a study of T cells in localized non-small cell lung cancer. Regarding the study as a whole: The tumor had only one region sequenced, so heterogeneity remains possible. Among the tissues sampled, uninvolved adjacent lung had the highest T cell clonality, above tumor. Out of the top 100 tumor clones, a median roughly 50 were seen in adjacent lung.

This table comes from immunoSEQ multiplex PCR, and its TCRdb copy is limited to in-frame clones, with some not included. The data contain about 52,000 clones, around 87% of them singletons. V shed 5 bases, J shed 7 bases, and the junction held 6 bases outside the gene matches. The CDR3 contains 13 residues. Germline CDR1 reads MDHEN; CDR2 reads SYDVKM. As regards this clone: Its antigen is unknown.

This TCR came from a female donor with stage II lung adenocarcinoma. The genes are TRBV28 and TRBJ1-2; 8 nucleotides line up with TRBD1. Sample: PBMCs, taken before any cancer treatment. DNA of the CDR3: TGTGCCAGCAGTCGACAGGGGCGTGGTGGCTACACCTTC. Amino acids: CASSRQGRGGYTF.